This T cell receptor beta chain was profiled in a study of cytomegalovirus exposure and HLA in healthy donors. Whole-study context: Of 350 to 400 genotyped donors, roughly 81% grouped in the Caucasian-associated ancestry cluster. Overall study results and limits: Associated with cytomegalovirus, according to the listing, were approximately 160 TCR beta chains. Upon later analysis, TCR association rates were observed to vary by HLA locus, being highest for DRB1 and lowest for HLA-C.

The PCR employed 60 Vbeta primers together with 13 Jbeta primers. Clones were sequenced by immunoSEQ multiplex PCR, and TCRdb holds only the in-frame ones, with some missing. The sample consists of approximately 100,000 clones, about 70% of them appearing once. CDR3 length: 13 amino acids. CDR1 SGHRS and CDR2 YFSETQ come from the germline V gene. Trimming pared 3 bases from V and 8 bases from J, leaving 12 bases between. In its sample, this clone was seen once. Its specificity is not known. The sequencing sample was made of PBMCs. This clonotype originated in a woman between 18 and 29 years old in good health and CMV-seropositive. V gene TRBV5-1 combines with J gene TRBJ2-1; the D is unclear. DNA of the CDR3: TGCGCCAGCAGCTCAACAGATCTCGATGAGCAGTTCTTC. Its translation is CASSSTDLDEQFF.